Below are 15 T cell receptor beta chains sequenced from a single sample in a study of PD-L1 blockade in urothelial cancer. Clones were sequenced by immunoSEQ multiplex PCR, and TCRdb holds only the in-frame ones, with some missing. This sample yields tens of thousands of clones, of which 82% are seen a single time; 6.8% belongs to the top ten. Regarding time point: pretreatment peripheral blood. Material: PBMCs, obtained around atezolizumab (anti-PD-L1) treatment. Source of these receptors: a man aged 60-69 years with urothelial cancer.

The gene calls are TRBV5-1 and TRBJ2-6; 7 nucleotides align to TRBD1. Per the germline V gene, CDR1 is SGHRS and CDR2 is YFSETQ. This CDR3 has 18 residues. The V gene end was trimmed by 4 bases and the J gene end by 0 bases; junction bases not matched to a gene: 10. This chain's CDR3 is CASSPMTGPLSGANVLTF. In nucleotides, the CDR3 is TGCGCCAGCAGCCCCATGACAGGGCCCCTCTCTGGGGCCAACGTCCTGACTTTC.

A note on this clone: The sample carries other DNA sequences with the same CDR3. The chain has TRBV10-3 and TRBJ1-1; a possible D gene is TRBD1 (5 bases). CDR3 length equals 14 residues. Germline V gene sequence: CDR1 ENHRY, CDR2 SYGVKD. V lost 3 bases and J 1 base, leaving 9 bases between the germline ends. The CDR3 region has the DNA TGTGCCATCAGTGAAGGCGGGGCGAACACTGAAGCTTTCTTT. It is translated as CAISEGGANTEAFF.

The rearrangement uses TRBV19 and TRBJ2-1; D gene uncertain. The germline V gene has CDR1 LNHDA and CDR2 SQIVND (reference sequence). V was clipped by 6 bases and J by 0 bases, with 9 bases between them. The CDR3 has 14 residues. CDR3 DNA sequence: TGTGCCAGTAGCTTTGAGAGCTCCTACAATGAGCAGTTCTTC. The encoded protein is CASSFESSYNEQFF.

This chain connects TRBV7-6 to TRBJ2-5; unclear D gene. Trimming took off 2 bases at V and 5 bases at J, with 6 bases between the two ends. Germline V gene sequence: CDR1 SGHVS, CDR2 FNYEAQ. The CDR3 sequence is 12 residues long. The CDR3 is CASSLYRETQYF. Written as DNA, the CDR3 is TGTGCCAGCAGCTTATATCGGGAGACCCAGTACTTC.

The chain recombines TRBV6-1 with TRBJ1-6, with D perhaps matching TRBD1 (6 bases). Germline assignment: CDR1 MNHNS and CDR2 SASEGT. Trimming stripped 7 bases from V and 7 bases from J, with 14 bases between. This CDR3 has 14 amino acids. Here the CDR3 reads CASNSGQSNSPLHF. CDR3 nucleotides: TGTGCCAGCAACTCGGGACAAAGCAATTCACCCCTCCACTTT.

J is TRBJ2-1 and V is TRBV28; 7 nucleotides match TRBD2. V was clipped by 7 bases and J by 0 bases; unmatched bases: 12. Per germline, CDR1 MDHEN and CDR2 SYDVKM. The CDR3 consists of 17 residues. Here the CDR3 DNA reads TGTGCCAGCACAAAGCGGGGATTACCCAGCTCCTACAATGAGCAGTTCTTC. Translated: CASTKRGLPSSYNEQFF.

This chain connects TRBV29-1 to TRBJ1-2; 8 bases match TRBD1. Germline-derived CDR1 and CDR2 are SQVTM and ANQGSEA. The CDR3 loop spans 14 amino acids. Germline trimming cut 4 bases from V and 3 bases from J; bases unmatched to any gene: 7. Written as DNA, the CDR3 is TGCAGCGTTGCTCAGGGGGCCTCCCACTATGGCTACACCTTC. Protein product: CSVAQGASHYGYTF.

The rearrangement uses TRBV13 and TRBJ2-1; D perhaps matches TRBD2 (7 bases). There are 16 residues in the CDR3. V lost 5 bases to trimming and J lost 5 bases, with 19 bases between them. CDR1 PRHDT and CDR2 FYEKMQ come from the germline V gene (reference sequence). The CDR3 region is CASSKGGAPGNNEQFF. The CDR3 region has the DNA TGTGCCAGCAGCAAAGGGGGGGCTCCGGGGAACAATGAGCAGTTCTTC.

The chain employs TRBV7-2 and TRBJ1-4, with TRBD1 as a possible D gene (6 bases). CDR1 and CDR2 (germline): SGHTA, FQGNSA. Trimming took 4 bases from V and 8 from J, leaving 17 bases between them. The CDR3 loop spans 15 amino acids. The CDR3 DNA is TGTGCCAGCAGCTCATACAGGGAAGGGCAAGAAAAACTGTTTTTT. It codes for CASSSYREGQEKLFF.

The chain recombines TRBV27 with TRBJ2-3, with D possibly matching TRBD2 (6 bases). The CDR3 sequence is 17 residues long. CDR1 is MNHEY, CDR2 SMNVEV, per germline (reference sequence). Between the trimmed V and J ends, which lost 5 bases and 0 bases, there was a span of 18 bases. The CDR3 nucleotides read TGTGCCAGCAGTCCCCTCCTTGGGGCGGGGAGCACAGATACGCAGTATTTT. This sequence encodes CASSPLLGAGSTDTQYF.

This clone occurred a few times. The chain recombines TRBV6-1 with TRBJ2-1; 8 bases map to TRBD1. The V and J ends lost 7 bases and 9 bases, in that order; junction bases with no gene match: 11. CDR1 and CDR2 from the germline V gene are MNHNS and SASEGT. This CDR3 is 14 amino acids long. DNA of the CDR3: TGTGCCAGCACCCGGGGACAGGATACAGTTGAGCAGTTCTTC. Residues: CASTRGQDTVEQFF.

This rearrangement joins TRBV5-4 to TRBJ2-2; 13 bases fit TRBD2. Trimming at V came to 3 bases and at J to 6 bases, leaving 5 bases not matched to a gene. CDR3 length: 16 residues. Germline values: CDR1 SGHNT, CDR2 YYREEE (reference sequence). The DNA for the CDR3 is TGTGCCAGCAGCTGGACCACTAGCGGGGGGGCCGGGGAGCTGTTTTTT. This translates into CASSWTTSGGAGELFF.

This rearrangement joins TRBV28 to TRBJ1-5; TRBD1 is a possible D gene (5 bases). The V gene's germline CDR1 is MDHEN and CDR2 SYDVKM. Trimming stripped 4 bases from V and 4 bases from J, with 11 bases between. The CDR3 length is 14 residues. CDR3 DNA: TGTGCCAGCAGTTCCGGGGGGTCAAATCAGCCCCAGCATTTT. Protein product: CASSSGGSNQPQHF.

In DNA form, the CDR3 reads TGTGCCAGCAGCTTGTACACCAACTACGAGCAGTACTTC. Translation: CASSLYTNYEQYF. This chain connects TRBV5-4 to TRBJ2-7; D unclear. Trimming removed 1 base at V and 3 bases at J, with 8 bases between. CDR1 is SGHNT and CDR2 is YYREEE in the germline V gene (reference sequence). CDR3 length: 13 amino acids.

The rearrangement uses TRBV4-1 and TRBJ1-6; 9 nucleotides agree with TRBD1. Germline assignment: CDR1 MGHRA and CDR2 YSYEKL. The junction had 5 bases not matched to a gene; V was cut back by 2 bases and J by 6 bases. This CDR3 is 16 amino acids long. The CDR3 bases are TGCGCCAGCAGCCAAATTCCGGGACAGGGTAATTCACCCCTCCACTTT. Its translation: CASSQIPGQGNSPLHF.